What follows describes a single T cell receptor beta chain. Its antigen is unknown. No clone much larger than this one lies a single base away; base qualities are absent. Between the V and J ends, shortened by 6 bases and 2 bases respectively, the junction contains 13 bases. Its CDR3 holds 15 amino acids, cysteine through phenylalanine. The sequence is cut down to CDR3 DNA, 45 bases in frame from base 1. Sequences SGHAT (CDR1) and FQNNGV (CDR2) are obtained from the germline V gene. Per the publication, the treatment or condition label means: live attenuated yellow fever vaccine strain. At each blood-draw timepoint, two biological replicates of bulk PBMCs were collected. PBMCs were isolated from peripheral blood using a standard Ficoll-Paque protocol. RNA was extracted with TriZol from bulk PBMCs, CD4 and CD8 fractions, and dextramer-positive and dextramer-negative fractions. The entry originates in a study of T cells after yellow fever vaccination (dated by TCRdb to between 2018 and 2021). Study-level background: The SMART-Seq v4 Ultra Low Input RNA kit was used to prepare libraries from fractions with low cell numbers. To follow T-cell clones before and after primary and booster YFV17D yellow fever vaccination, bulk TCR alpha and beta repertoires were sequenced over time. Two healthy male donors made up the cohort, one aged 18 to 29 years and the other aged 30 to 40 years. Blood samples were taken at several timepoints before and after primary and secondary immunization, and bulk PBMC replicates and cell subsets were isolated.

The research as a whole found: Because abundant contaminating clonotypes from the bulk population could be contained in FACS-sorted repertoires, computational filtering was required. Most clones expanded after primary vaccination were re-detected after the booster (around 96% of CD4 and around 88% of CD8), suggesting broad memory maintenance. Because only two donors were included in the study, the extent to which the findings can be generalized is limited. Compared with the primary T-cell response, the secondary T-cell response was weaker but faster, peaking on day 5 rather than day 15. A small share of clonotypes occurred in both CD4 and CD8 compartments, likely arising from convergent recombination.

TCR cDNA was made using 5'RACE template switching, a step that added a universal primer site and unique molecular identifiers. Priming for cDNA synthesis came from both the TCR alpha and TCR beta constant segments. Library amplification involved two PCR steps, and the second step added sample barcodes and sequencing adapters. Sequencing of the libraries was done on either Illumina HiSeq 2500 (2x100 bp) or NovaSeq (2x150 bp). The paper's processing steps were these. Demultiplexing of reads and collapsing into UMI consensus sequences were performed with MIGEC, and V(D)J alignment was carried out with MiXCR. Using edgeR on replicate PBMC samples, clonotypes were called vaccine-responding if FDR was below 0.01 and the log2 fold change was above 5 up to day 15. CD4 or CD8 identity was assigned to each bulk clonotype according to whether the clonotype was present at higher abundance in the sequenced CD4 repertoire or the sequenced CD8 repertoire. TCRdb reprocessing: public reads trimmed at Q25 with fastp, clones called with MiXCR, in-frame beta chains kept. For every CDR3 protein sequence, its rows merge into one entry that carries the most common genes and DNA. The V and J calls were not made by the authors but by TCRdb's processing. The sample has some 320,000 distinct CDR3 sequences on record, 8.7% of them singletons. The ten largest clones add up to about 20% of the sample.

The sequence links TRBV11-2 to TRBJ2-2; TRBD2 might be the D gene, on 6 matching bases. The sample here was PBMCs, taken on the day of the first yellow fever vaccination. This sequence originates from a man between 18 and 35 years old who received the YFV17D yellow fever vaccine. The CDR3 corresponds to CASSWTIKNTGELFF. The nucleotide sequence is TGTGCCAGCAGTTGGACTATTAAAAACACCGGGGAGCTGTTTTTT.